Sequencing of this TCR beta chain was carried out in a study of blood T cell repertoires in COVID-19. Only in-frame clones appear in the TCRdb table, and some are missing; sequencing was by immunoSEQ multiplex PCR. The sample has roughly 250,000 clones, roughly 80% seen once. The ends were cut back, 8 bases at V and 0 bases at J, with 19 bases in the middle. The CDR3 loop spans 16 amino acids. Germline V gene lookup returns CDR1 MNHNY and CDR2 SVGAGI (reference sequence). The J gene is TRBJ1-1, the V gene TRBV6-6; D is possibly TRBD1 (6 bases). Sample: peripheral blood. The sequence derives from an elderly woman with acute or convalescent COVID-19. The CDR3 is CASGYQGSSLNTEAFF. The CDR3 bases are TGTGCCAGCGGCTATCAGGGGTCGAGCCTGAACACTGAAGCTTTCTTT.